These T cell receptor beta chains were read from a single sample in a study of response to subunit inactivated influenza vaccine. TCRdb processed the RT-PCR reads anew with MiXCR; each CDR3 protein has one entry. The sample lists under 750,000 distinct CDR3 sequences; 12% were seen once. Sequencing used PBMCs from blood, obtained on the day of vaccination. The receptors originated from a man aged 50 or older who received an inactivated influenza vaccine. The CDR3 runs from the conserved cysteine through the conserved F or W. Each record gives: V gene, D gene, J gene, clone size, CDR3 DNA, CDR3 protein. A D gene is named only where the DNA matches it firmly. The listing skips clone size in some rows; elsewhere it reads once, few, many or a size class.

>TRBV12-3/TRBV12-4|TRBD1|TRBJ1-5|few
TGTGCCAGCAGTTTAAAAGGACAGGCTAGCAATCAGCCCCAGCATTTT
CASSLKGQASNQPQHF
>TRBV5-1|-|TRBJ2-1|many
TGCGCCAGCAGCTCACTAGTACCCTCCTACAATGAGCAGTTCTTC
CASSSLVPSYNEQFF
>TRBV9|TRBD2|TRBJ2-2|-
TGTGCCAGCAGCTCCCCTAGGACTAGCGGGAGTTTCGGGACCGGGGAGCTGTTTTTT
CASSSPRTSGSFGTGELFF
>TRBV18|TRBD2|TRBJ2-3|few
TGTGCCAGCTCACACACTAAGACTAGCGGCGGGAGCACAGATACGCAGTATTTT
CASSHTKTSGGSTDTQYF
>TRBV6-1|-|TRBJ1-2|-
TGTGCCAGCAGTGAAGTCGAGTCCGGCTATGGCTACACCTTC
CASSEVESGYGYTF
>TRBV28|-|TRBJ2-7|few
TGTGCCAGCAGTTTAAAGGGTCTACCCTACGAGCAGTACTTC
CASSLKGLPYEQYF
>TRBV30|TRBD1|TRBJ2-7|few
TGTGCCTGGAGTAACAGGGGATACGAGCAGTACTTC
CAWSNRGYEQYF
>TRBV5-6|-|TRBJ2-1|few
TGTGCCAGCAGCCTAAATATAGGGAGGTCCTCCTACAATGAGCAGTTCTTC
CASSLNIGRSSYNEQFF
>TRBV27|-|TRBJ2-3|few
TGTGCCAGCAGAGGCGGGGTTAGAGATACGCAGTATTTT
CASRGGVRDTQYF
>TRBV20-1|-|TRBJ1-2|-
TGCAGTGCTGAGGGGAGGGACGGCTACACCTTC
CSAEGRDGYTF
>TRBV2|-|TRBJ2-7|few
TGTGCCAGCAGTGAAAAGGGGTTCTCCTACGAGCAGTACTTC
CASSEKGFSYEQYF
>TRBV29-1|-|TRBJ2-1|-
TGCAGCGTTGTTTTCGTGGCCGGGGGCAGCTACAATGAGCAGTTCTTC
CSVVFVAGGSYNEQFF
>TRBV6-1|TRBD2|TRBJ2-2|-
TGTGCCAGCAGTCCAGGACTAGCGGGAGCCCCCGGGGAGCTGTTTTTT
CASSPGLAGAPGELFF
>TRBV12-3/TRBV12-4|-|TRBJ1-1|few
TGTGCCAGCAGTCTAGGGGTTCCCGACACTGAAGCTTTCTTT
CASSLGVPDTEAFF
>TRBV28|-|TRBJ2-3|many
TGTGCCAGCAGTTTAGGGGGCCCAGATACGCAGTATTTT
CASSLGGPDTQYF
>TRBV12-3/TRBV12-4|TRBD1|TRBJ2-7|-
TGTGCCAGCAAAGGACAGGACTCCTACGAGCAGTACTTC
CASKGQDSYEQYF
>TRBV7-9|-|TRBJ2-2|-
TGTGCCAGCAGCTCCGCCCTCACCGGGGAGCTGTTTTTT
CASSSALTGELFF
>TRBV6-2/TRBV6-3|TRBD1|TRBJ1-1|-
TGTGCCAGCAGTAGGATCGCACAGGGGGTCATTAGAACTGAAGCTTTCTTT
CASSRIAQGVIRTEAFF
>TRBV29-1|-|TRBJ2-7|many
TGCAGCGGCAGGACGGACTCCTACGAGCAGTACTTC
CSGRTDSYEQYF
>TRBV7-9|TRBD2|TRBJ2-1|few
TGTGCCAGCAGAGGCGGGGGGGGCAATGAGCAGTTCTTC
CASRGGGGNEQFF
>TRBV20-1|TRBD2|TRBJ2-7|many
TGCAGTGCTTTACTAGCGGGAGCTTACGAGCAGTACTTC
CSALLAGAYEQYF
>TRBV28|TRBD2|TRBJ2-3|-
TGTGCCAGCAGTTTTCACCCTAGCGGGGGACTCACAGATACGCAGTATTTT
CASSFHPSGGLTDTQYF
>TRBV12-3/TRBV12-4|-|TRBJ2-1|many
TGTGCCAGCAGTCTAACACCGGGCCAACGGTTCTTC
CASSLTPGQRFF
>TRBV15|-|TRBJ2-4|few
TGTGCCACCAGCAGAGAAGGGGCCAAAATAGCCAAAAACATTCAGTACTTC
CATSREGAKIAKNIQYF
>TRBV18|-|TRBJ1-1|few
TGTGCCAGCTCACCGGCGGGGGGGTTCGACACTGAAGCTTTCTTT
CASSPAGGFDTEAFF
>TRBV6-2/TRBV6-3|-|TRBJ2-1|few
TGTGCCAGCAAGGGCCCGTACAATGAGCAGTTCTTC
CASKGPYNEQFF
>TRBV2|-|TRBJ2-5|few
TGTGCCAGCAGTTGGAGAGAGACTTCGGGTGGAGAGACCCAGTACTTC
CASSWRETSGGETQYF
>TRBV7-9|-|TRBJ1-5|-
TGTGCCAGCAGCTTAGCGCTGGGGGGGGGCAATCAGCCCCAGCATTTT
CASSLALGGGNQPQHF
>TRBV10-3|-|TRBJ2-1|many
TGTGCCATTCAGCAGGGATTTGGTTTGCATGAGCAGTTCTTC
CAIQQGFGLHEQFF
>TRBV5-1|-|TRBJ2-3|many
TGCGCCAGCCGTAGAGGCCCCAGAGGGACAGATACGCAGTATTTT
CASRRGPRGTDTQYF
>TRBV5-1|-|TRBJ2-5|few
TGCGCCAGCAGCTTGCGGGGCCCCGAAGAGACCCAGTACTTC
CASSLRGPEETQYF
>TRBV7-9|-|TRBJ2-7|-
TGTGCCAGCAGCTTTAGTGGCGGGGTCTCCTACGAGCAGTACTTC
CASSFSGGVSYEQYF
>TRBV25-1|TRBD2|TRBJ2-7|-
TGTGCCAGCCCCCCCCCCGGGAGGAAATCCTACGAGCAGTACTTC
CASPPPGRKSYEQYF
>TRBV21-1|-|TRBJ2-1|-
TGTGCCAGCAGCACTAGCGGGAGGTACTCCTACAATGAGCAGTTCTTC
CASSTSGRYSYNEQFF
>TRBV6-1|TRBD1|TRBJ1-1|few
TGTGCCAGCACCGGACAGGGGGCGAGGGACACTGAAGCTTTCTTT
CASTGQGARDTEAFF
>TRBV6-1|-|TRBJ2-7|-
TGTGCCAGCAGTACCCGTCGGGGTTCGGCCTCCTACGAGCAGTACTTC
CASSTRRGSASYEQYF
>TRBV11-2|TRBD2|TRBJ2-3|-
TGTGCCAGCAGCTTCGGTAGCGGGGGCACAGATACGCAGTATTTT
CASSFGSGGTDTQYF
>TRBV5-1|-|TRBJ2-7|-
TGCGCCAGCAGCTCCCTGGCACAGGGTCCCTACGAGCAGTACTTC
CASSSLAQGPYEQYF
>TRBV4-2|TRBD1|TRBJ1-6|-
TGTGCCAGCAGCCAAGAAACTACGGGACAGGGGAATTCACCCCTCCACTTT
CASSQETTGQGNSPLHF
>TRBV7-2|TRBD2|TRBJ2-1|-
TGTGCCAGCAGCTTAGACTTTAGCGGGGTCTTCAATGAGCAGTTCTTC
CASSLDFSGVFNEQFF
>TRBV28|TRBD2|TRBJ2-1|few
TGTGCCAGCAGTTTCCCAGCGGGAGGCGTAAATGAGCAGTTCTTC
CASSFPAGGVNEQFF
>TRBV15|TRBD2|TRBJ2-1|few
TGTGCCACCAGCAGAGATCTAACTAGCGGGGAGCAGTTCTTC
CATSRDLTSGEQFF
>TRBV12-3/TRBV12-4|-|TRBJ2-1|few
TGTGCCAGCAGCCCCAACAGCAATGAGCAGTTCTTC
CASSPNSNEQFF
>TRBV3-1|TRBD2|TRBJ2-5|few
TGTGCCAGCAGCTGGACTAGCGGGAGGAGTGGGACCCAGTACTTC
CASSWTSGRSGTQYF
>TRBV6-1|-|TRBJ2-5|few
TGTGCCAGCAGTGAAGTCGGGGCGCCGGAGACCCAGTACTTC
CASSEVGAPETQYF
>TRBV20-1|TRBD2|TRBJ2-1|once
TGCTGTGCTAGAGAACTAGCGGCACCAACCTACAATGAGCAGTTCTTC
CCARELAAPTYNEQFF
>TRBV28|-|TRBJ2-5|many
TGTGCCAGCAGTTTATACGACAGAAGAGAGACCCAGTACTTC
CASSLYDRRETQYF
>TRBV27|TRBD1|TRBJ2-7|-
TGTGCCAGCAATCCACTTCCGACAGGGACGGACGAGCAGTACTTC
CASNPLPTGTDEQYF
>TRBV29-1|-|TRBJ2-3|-
TGCAGCGTTTCCGGGACTGCAAGCACAGATACGCAGTATTTT
CSVSGTASTDTQYF
>TRBV12-3/TRBV12-4|TRBD1|TRBJ2-5|few
TGTGCCAGAGGACAGGATAACCAAAAGACCCAGTACTTC
CARGQDNQKTQYF
>TRBV5-6|-|TRBJ2-1|-
TGTGCCAGCAGCAGCACTCTAGTGAGCTCCTACAATGAGCAGTTCTTC
CASSSTLVSSYNEQFF
>TRBV28|-|TRBJ2-7|few
TGTGCCAGCAGCCGTGACTTAGCTTCTCAGGGCTACGAGCAGTACTTC
CASSRDLASQGYEQYF
>TRBV9|TRBD2|TRBJ2-7|few
TGTGCCAGCAGCGTAGCAGCGGGGATAACCTACGAGCAGTACTTC
CASSVAAGITYEQYF
>TRBV4-2|-|TRBJ1-1|-
TGTGCCAGCAGCCAAGTAACCAACACTGAAGCTTTCTTT
CASSQVTNTEAFF
>TRBV5-6|-|TRBJ2-1|-
TGTGCCAGCAGCTTGGGTAGCGATAGCTCCTACAATGAGCAGTTCTTC
CASSLGSDSSYNEQFF
>TRBV20-1|-|TRBJ1-5|many
TGCAGTGCTAGAGAAAACAGGGATCGTCAGCCCCAGCATTTT
CSARENRDRQPQHF
>TRBV7-9|-|TRBJ2-5|few
TGTGCCAGCAGCTTAGCGGACGAGACCCAGTACTTC
CASSLADETQYF
>TRBV24-1|-|TRBJ2-7|-
TGTGCCACCAGTGATCCCCCCTCCGGCGAGCAGTACTTC
CATSDPPSGEQYF
>TRBV7-9|-|TRBJ2-7|many
TGTGCCAGCACCCGAGCCTACGAGCAGTACTTC
CASTRAYEQYF
>TRBV12-2|-|TRBJ1-1|few
TGTGCAAGTCGTTGCCGGGACAGGGGAGCTTTCTTT
CASRCRDRGAFF